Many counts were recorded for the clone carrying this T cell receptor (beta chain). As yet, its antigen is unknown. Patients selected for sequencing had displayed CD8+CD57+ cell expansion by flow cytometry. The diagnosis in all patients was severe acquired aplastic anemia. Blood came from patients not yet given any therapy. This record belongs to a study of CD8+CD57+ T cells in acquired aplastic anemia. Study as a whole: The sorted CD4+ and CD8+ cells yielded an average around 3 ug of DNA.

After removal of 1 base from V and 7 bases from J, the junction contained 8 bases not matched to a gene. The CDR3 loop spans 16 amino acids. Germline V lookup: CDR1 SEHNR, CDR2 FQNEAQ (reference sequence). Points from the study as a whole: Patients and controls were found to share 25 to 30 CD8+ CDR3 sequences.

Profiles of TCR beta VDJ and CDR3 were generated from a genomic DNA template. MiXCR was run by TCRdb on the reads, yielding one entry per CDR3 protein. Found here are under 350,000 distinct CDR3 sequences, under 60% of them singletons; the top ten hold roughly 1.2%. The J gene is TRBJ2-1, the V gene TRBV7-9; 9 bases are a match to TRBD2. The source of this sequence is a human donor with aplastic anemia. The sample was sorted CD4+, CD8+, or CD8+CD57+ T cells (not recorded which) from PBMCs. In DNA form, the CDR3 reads TGTGCCAGCAGCTTAGATGTAGCGGGAGTTAAGAATGAGCAGTTCTTC. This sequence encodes CASSLDVAGVKNEQFF.